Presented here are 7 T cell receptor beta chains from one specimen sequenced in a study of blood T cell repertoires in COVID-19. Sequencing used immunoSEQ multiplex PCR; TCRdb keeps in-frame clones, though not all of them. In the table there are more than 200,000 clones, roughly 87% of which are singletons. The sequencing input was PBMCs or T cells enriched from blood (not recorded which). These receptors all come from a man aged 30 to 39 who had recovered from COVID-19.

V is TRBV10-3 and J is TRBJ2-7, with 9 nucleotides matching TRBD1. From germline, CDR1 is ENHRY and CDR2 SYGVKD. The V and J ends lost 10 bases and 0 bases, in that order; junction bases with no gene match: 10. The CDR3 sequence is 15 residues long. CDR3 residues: CATGDRAQNSYEQYF. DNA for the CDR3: TGTGCCACCGGGGACAGGGCACAAAACTCCTACGAGCAGTACTTC.

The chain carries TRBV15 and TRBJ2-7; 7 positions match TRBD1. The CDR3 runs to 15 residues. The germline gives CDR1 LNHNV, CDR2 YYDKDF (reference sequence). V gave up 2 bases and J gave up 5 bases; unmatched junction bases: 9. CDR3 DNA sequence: TGTGCCACCAGCAGAAACCGGGACAGTTTCCACGAGCAGTACTTC. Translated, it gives CATSRNRDSFHEQYF.

The CDR3 DNA reads TGTGCCAGCAGTTACGAGGGAGGGCGGGTCTATGGCTACACCTTC. Its translation: CASSYEGGRVYGYTF. The chain employs TRBV6-5 and TRBJ1-2, with D unresolved. The CDR3 is made up of 15 amino acids. Germline V gene data show CDR1 as MNHEY and CDR2 as SVGAGI. V lost 2 bases to trimming and J lost 4 bases, with 14 bases between them.

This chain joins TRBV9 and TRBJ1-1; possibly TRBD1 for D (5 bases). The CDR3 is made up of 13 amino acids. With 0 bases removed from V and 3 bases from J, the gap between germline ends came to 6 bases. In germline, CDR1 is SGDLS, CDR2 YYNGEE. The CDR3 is CASSVGDYTEAFF. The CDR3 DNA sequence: TGTGCCAGCAGCGTAGGGGACTACACTGAAGCTTTCTTT. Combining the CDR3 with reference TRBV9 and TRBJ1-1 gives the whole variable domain DSGVTQTPKHLITATGQRVTLRCSPRSGDLSVYWYQQSLDQGLQFLIQYYNGEERAKGNILERFSAQQFPDLHSELNLSSLELGDSALYFCASSVGDYTEAFFGQGTRLTVV.

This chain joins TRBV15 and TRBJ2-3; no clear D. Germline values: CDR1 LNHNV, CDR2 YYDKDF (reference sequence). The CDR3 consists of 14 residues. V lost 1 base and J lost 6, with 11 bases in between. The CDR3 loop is CATSRVPSLDTQYF. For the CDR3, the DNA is TGTGCCACCAGCAGAGTCCCCTCCCTGGATACGCAGTATTTT.

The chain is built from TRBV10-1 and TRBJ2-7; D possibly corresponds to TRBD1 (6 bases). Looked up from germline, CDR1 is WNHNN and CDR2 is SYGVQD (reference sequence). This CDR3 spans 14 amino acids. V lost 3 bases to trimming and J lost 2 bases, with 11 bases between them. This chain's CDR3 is CASSDGGTAYEQYF. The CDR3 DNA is TGCGCCAGCAGTGATGGGGGCACTGCCTACGAGCAGTACTTC.

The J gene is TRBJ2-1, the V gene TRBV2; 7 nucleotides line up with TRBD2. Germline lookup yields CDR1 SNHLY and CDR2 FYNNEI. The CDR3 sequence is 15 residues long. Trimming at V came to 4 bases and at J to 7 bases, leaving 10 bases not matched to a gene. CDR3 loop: CASSGGLVSGNEQFF. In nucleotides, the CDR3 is TGTGCCAGCAGTGGAGGACTAGTTTCGGGGAATGAGCAGTTCTTC. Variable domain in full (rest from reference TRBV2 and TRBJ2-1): EPEVTQTPSHQVTQMGQEVILRCVPISNHLYFYWYRQILGQKVEFLVSFYNNEISEKSEIFDDQFSVERPDGSNFTLKIRSTKLEDSAMYFCASSGGLVSGNEQFFGPGTRLTVL.